This T cell receptor (beta chain) was found in a study of T-cell memory formation after mild COVID-19. Study-wide context: There were largely donor-specific TCR clusters.

Comments on this clonotype: The antigen remains undetermined.

TCRdb re-analysed the 5' RACE reads in MiXCR, keeping a single row per CDR3 protein. In the table there are about 55,000 distinct CDR3 sequences, more than 8% of which are singletons. The V end lost 8 bases, the J end lost 10 bases, and 18 bases lay between the germline ends. Germline V lookup: CDR1 MNHEY, CDR2 SVGAGI. The CDR3 length is 13 residues. Findings of the study overall: That cross-reactive memory joined was suggested by some responding clones appearing in pre-infection memory.

The V call is TRBV6-5, the J call TRBJ2-1; TRBD1 might be the D (5 bases). Material: PBMCs or a T cell subset sorted from them (not recorded which). The clonotype comes from a man between 18 and 29 years old who had mild COVID-19 (a few samples of this study predate the infection). Cell type and time point are not known. The CDR3 region has the DNA TGTGCCAGCGGGCAGGGAAGGGCAAGAGAGCAGTTCTTC. Protein: CASGQGRAREQFF.